These 19 T cell receptor beta chains were sequenced from one sample in a study of shared clonotypes between healthy human individuals. Sequencing was performed with immunoSEQ multiplex PCR; in TCRdb, only in-frame clones are kept and a portion is missing. Of about 1.5 million clones in the sample, roughly 98% were seen once. The sequencing sample was made of naive CD4+ T cells sorted from blood. As to subset: CD45RA+ positively selected. These receptor sequences come from a man aged 25-45 years in good health.

The chain is built from TRBV28 and TRBJ1-5; 11 bases fit TRBD1. The CDR3 runs 16 residues. Germline loops: CDR1 MDHEN, CDR2 SYDVKM. The V segment lost 0 bases and the J segment 6 bases; nucleotides outside the gene matches: 4. CDR3 sequence reads: CASSLWGTGGSQPQHF. The CDR3 region has the DNA TGTGCCAGCAGTTTATGGGGGACAGGGGGTAGTCAGCCCCAGCATTTT.

This rearrangement joins TRBV28 to TRBJ2-7; TRBD1 matches at 7 bases. The CDR3 has 16 amino acids. Germline values: CDR1 MDHEN, CDR2 SYDVKM. V shed 1 base and J 0 bases; nucleotides not matched to a gene: 6. CDR3 in DNA: TGTGCCAGCAGTTTATTAGGGGGCGAGGGCTCCTACGAGCAGTACTTC. Protein product: CASSLLGGEGSYEQYF.

The V and J genes are TRBV30 and TRBJ2-7; D tentatively reads TRBD1 or TRBD2 (5 bases each). V was trimmed by 4 bases and J by 3 bases, leaving 10 bases between them. The CDR3 totals 12 residues. Germline lookup yields CDR1 GTSNPN and CDR2 SVGIG (reference sequence). CDR3: CAWTGTFYEQYF. The DNA for the CDR3 is TGTGCCTGGACTGGGACCTTCTACGAGCAGTACTTC.

Concerning this clone itself: Other DNA sequences within the sample encode an identical CDR3. The V gene is TRBV18, the J gene TRBJ2-1, with D perhaps TRBD1 or TRBD2 (5 bases each). Germline lookup yields CDR1 KGHSH and CDR2 LQKENI. V dropped 2 bases and J dropped 6 bases, with 5 bases sitting between them. This CDR3 contains 12 residues. The CDR3 sequence: CASSPGGNEQFF. Written as DNA, the CDR3 is TGTGCCAGCTCACCAGGGGGCAATGAGCAGTTCTTC.

The chain joins TRBV9 to TRBJ2-2, with 7 bases aligning to TRBD1. CDR3 size: 15 residues. V shed 3 bases and J 4 bases; nucleotides not matched to a gene: 6. Per germline, CDR1 SGDLS and CDR2 YYNGEE. The CDR3 is CASSDRGVSTGELFF. The CDR3 DNA follows: TGTGCCAGCAGCGACAGGGGAGTAAGCACCGGGGAGCTGTTTTTT.

The chain joins TRBV11-2 to TRBJ2-3, with D perhaps TRBD2 (5 bases). Looked up from germline, CDR1 is SGHAT and CDR2 is FQNNGV. The CDR3 totals 14 residues. With 5 bases removed from V and 0 bases from J, the gap between germline ends came to 9 bases. CDR3 sequence: CASSRGASTDTQYF. CDR3 bases: TGTGCCAGCAGCCGGGGAGCTAGCACAGATACGCAGTATTTT.

This clone was observed once. V usage is TRBV10-2 and J usage is TRBJ2-5, with 10 bases identical to TRBD2. The junction had 10 bases not matched to a gene; V was cut back by 4 bases and J by 2 bases. The CDR3 extends over 17 amino acids. Germline V gene data show CDR1 as WSHSY and CDR2 as SAAADI. The CDR3 protein is CASSAGPWTSGQETQYF. Written as DNA, the CDR3 is TGCGCCAGCAGTGCGGGTCCCTGGACTAGCGGACAAGAGACCCAGTACTTC.

V and J are TRBV9 and TRBJ2-6, with 7 positions matching TRBD1. The V gene end was trimmed by 0 bases and the J gene end by 4 bases; junction bases not matched to a gene: 4. CDR3 length: 16 residues. The germline V gene has CDR1 SGDLS and CDR2 YYNGEE. The chain's CDR3 is CASSVGGQTGANVLTF. CDR3 nucleotide sequence: TGTGCCAGCAGCGTAGGGGGACAGACCGGGGCCAACGTCCTGACTTTC.

V is TRBV7-9 and J is TRBJ1-1; TRBD1 might be the D (5 bases). Germline V gives CDR1 SEHNR, CDR2 FQNEAQ (reference sequence). The CDR3 covers 15 residues. V gave up 5 bases and J gave up 1 base, with 14 bases separating them. The CDR3, as DNA: TGTGCCAGCAGCCTCATGGGGACCCCGAACACTGAAGCTTTCTTT. Translation: CASSLMGTPNTEAFF.

The chain couples TRBV27 to TRBJ2-1, with 10 bases matching TRBD2. The germline gives CDR1 MNHEY, CDR2 SMNVEV (reference sequence). V dropped 7 bases and J dropped 6; count of bases not matched to a gene: 9. This CDR3 comprises 15 residues. CDR3 amino acids: CASTLLAGAVNEQFF. The CDR3 nucleotides read TGTGCCAGCACCCTCCTAGCGGGAGCAGTCAATGAGCAGTTCTTC.

Points on this clone: An end of the junction does not agree with germline; a read error may underlie this. V usage is TRBV2 and J usage is TRBJ1-4; maybe TRBD1 (5 bases). CDR1 and CDR2 from the germline V gene are SNHLY and FYNNEI. The CDR3 contains 10 residues. The CDR3 spells CASSDRDVAF. DNA for the CDR3: TGTGCCAGCAGTGACCGGGACGTCGCTTTT.

This clone showed up just once. This rearrangement joins TRBV5-4 to TRBJ1-1; TRBD1 matches 8 bases. The CDR3 is 16 residues long. The V and J ends lost 3 bases and 2 bases, in that order; junction bases with no gene match: 9. Germline-derived CDR1 and CDR2 are SGHNT and YYREEE (reference sequence). The CDR3 spells CASSSGQGYQNTEAFF. The DNA for the CDR3 is TGTGCCAGCAGCTCTGGACAGGGTTATCAAAACACTGAAGCTTTCTTT.

This clone was seen a single time. The rearrangement joins TRBV5-8 to TRBJ1-5; D call uncertain. Germline V gives CDR1 SGHTS, CDR2 YDEGEE. The CDR3 contains 14 residues. V was pared by 1 base and J by 0 bases, with 5 bases between. CDR3 sequence: CASSLFYSNQPQHF. The CDR3 nucleotides read TGTGCCAGCAGCTTGTTCTATAGCAATCAGCCCCAGCATTTT.

The chain couples TRBV11-2 to TRBJ1-2; 7 positions agree with TRBD1. After removal of 5 bases from V and 8 bases from J, the junction contained 5 bases not matched to a gene. This CDR3 is 12 amino acids long. Germline assignment: CDR1 SGHAT and CDR2 FQNNGV. For the CDR3, the DNA is TGTGCCAGCAGCATTAACAGGGGAGGCTACACCTTC. As protein: CASSINRGGYTF.

The V gene is TRBV6-1, the J gene TRBJ2-3, with TRBD1 matching over 7 bases. From germline, CDR1 is MNHNS and CDR2 SASEGT. Trimming cost V 4 bases and J 3 bases; bases outside gene matches: 10. This CDR3 is 16 amino acids long. DNA for the CDR3: TGTGCCAGCAGTGCCCTTGCAGGGGGATTGACAGATACGCAGTATTTT. It is translated as CASSALAGGLTDTQYF.

This clone appeared once. V usage is TRBV11-3 and J usage is TRBJ2-7; possible D gene TRBD2, 5 bases. Germline V gene sequence: CDR1 SGHNT, CDR2 YENEEA. Trimming took off 1 base at V and 2 bases at J, with 9 bases between the two ends. This CDR3 comprises 14 residues. The CDR3 bases are TGTGCCAGCAGCTTAGCGCACGGGGCCTACGAGCAGTACTTC. As protein: CASSLAHGAYEQYF.

The chain carries TRBV2 and TRBJ2-1; 12 bases align to TRBD2. The CDR3 loop spans 14 amino acids. J lost 7 bases, V lost 7 bases, and 5 bases had no gene match. Germline CDR1 reads SNHLY; CDR2 reads FYNNEI. DNA of the CDR3: TGTGCCAGCACCGACGGACTAGCGGGAAATGAGCAGTTCTTC. Its translation is CASTDGLAGNEQFF.

The V and J genes are TRBV18 and TRBJ1-1, with TRBD1 matching over 7 bases. Germline V gene lookup returns CDR1 KGHSH and CDR2 LQKENI. With 4 bases clipped from V and 10 bases from J, the junction kept 6 bases outside the gene matches. The CDR3 has 12 amino acids. CDR3 coding DNA: TGTGCCAGCTCACAGGGGGCTCAGGGAGCTTTCTTT. Translating gives CASSQGAQGAFF. The full variable domain, rest sourced from reference TRBV18 and TRBJ1-1, is NAGVMQNPRHLVRRRGQEARLRCSPMKGHSHVYWYRQLPEEGLKFMVYLQKENIIDESGMPKERFSAEFPKEGPSILRIQQVVRGDSAAYFCASSQGAQGAFFGQGTRLTVV.

A remark on this clone: Other DNA sequences in this specimen translate into the identical CDR3. The chain links TRBV9 to TRBJ2-1; D call uncertain. CDR1 is SGDLS and CDR2 is YYNGEE in the germline V gene. The V end lost 4 bases, the J end lost 2 bases, and 7 bases lay between the germline ends. The CDR3 loop spans 13 amino acids. The CDR3 loop is CASSPRTYNEQFF. CDR3 bases: TGTGCCAGCAGCCCCAGGACCTACAATGAGCAGTTCTTC.